This entry lists 18 T cell receptor beta chains sequenced from one sample in a study of blood T cell repertoires in COVID-19. Sequencing was performed with immunoSEQ multiplex PCR; in TCRdb, only in-frame clones are kept and a portion is missing. The sample includes about 140,000 clones, about 87% seen only once; the top ten take about 2.5%. Sequenced input: peripheral blood. The receptors shown here come from a human donor with COVID-19, enrolled during active disease. The donor label of this sample is uncertain.

This chain links TRBV20-1 with TRBJ2-5; D not resolved. The germline CDR1 and CDR2 sequences are DFQATT and SNEGSKA (reference sequence). Deletions cut 7 bases from V and 2 bases from J, with 8 bases between. The CDR3 totals 11 residues. The CDR3 loop is CSGAVQETQYF. CDR3 sequence (DNA): TGCAGTGGCGCGGTACAAGAGACCCAGTACTTC.

The gene calls are TRBV5-1 and TRBJ2-7; a weak D match, TRBD2 (5 bases). The germline V gene encodes CDR1 SGHRS and CDR2 YFSETQ. The V and J ends lost 4 bases and 0 bases respectively, with 14 bases between them. This CDR3 region has 15 residues. This chain's CDR3 is CASSPSSWSSYEQYF. In DNA form, the CDR3 reads TGCGCCAGCAGCCCGTCTAGCTGGAGCTCCTACGAGCAGTACTTC.

On this clone itself: The junction shows a germline mismatch at one end, possibly a read error. The same CDR3 can be traced to other DNA sequences in this sample. The genes are TRBV5-1 and TRBJ1-4; D call uncertain. The V gene's germline CDR1 is SGHRS and CDR2 YFSETQ. The CDR3 is 14 residues long. CDR3 region: CASSSYGGFEKLFF. CDR3 nucleotides: TGCGCTAGCAGCTCCTACGGAGGATTCGAAAAACTGTTTTTT.

V is TRBV5-4 and J is TRBJ1-3; TRBD1 aligns across 7 bases. The CDR3 consists of 14 residues. V lost 2 bases, J lost 2 bases, and 1 base stayed unmatched. The germline V gene has CDR1 SGHNT and CDR2 YYREEE (reference sequence). CDR3 nucleotides: TGTGCCAGCAGCTTAGGACAGGCTGGAAACACCATATATTTT. Its translation: CASSLGQAGNTIYF.

The chain couples TRBV7-2 to TRBJ2-5, with TRBD2 matching over 9 bases. Germline trimming cut 4 bases from V and 5 bases from J; bases unmatched to any gene: 8. This CDR3 comprises 15 residues. Germline V gene data show CDR1 as SGHTA and CDR2 as FQGNSA. The DNA of the CDR3 is TGTGCCAGCAGCTCTAGCGGGGCCACGAGGGAGACCCAGTACTTC. Its translation: CASSSSGATRETQYF.

The V call is TRBV4-1, the J call TRBJ2-2, with a possible D match to TRBD1 (5 bases). Germline V gene sequence: CDR1 MGHRA, CDR2 YSYEKL. The CDR3 consists of 16 residues. Trimming pared 1 base from V and 0 bases from J, leaving 9 bases between. The CDR3, as DNA: TGCGCCAGCAGCCAAGGGGGCATTACGAACACCGGGGAGCTGTTTTTT. Residues: CASSQGGITNTGELFF.

V is TRBV3-1 (or the pseudogene TRBV3-2) and J is TRBJ2-7, with TRBD2 identical over 7 bases. Germline V CDR1 and CDR2: LGHDT, YNNKEL (reference sequence). This CDR3 is 15 amino acids long. The V gene end was trimmed by 1 base and the J gene end by 3 bases; junction bases not matched to a gene: 6. CDR3 sequence: CASSQAYGLVYEQYF. The CDR3 DNA reads TGTGCCAGCAGCCAAGCGTATGGACTAGTCTACGAGCAGTACTTC.

The chain has TRBV6-5 and TRBJ1-2; possibly TRBD1 for D (5 bases). Trimming took off 0 bases at V and 2 bases at J, with 10 bases between the two ends. The CDR3 runs to 15 residues. Germline assignment: CDR1 MNHEY and CDR2 SVGAGI. In DNA form, the CDR3 reads TGTGCCAGCAGTTACTCGGTCGGGGGAAACTATGGCTACACCTTC. Encoded protein: CASSYSVGGNYGYTF.

The CDR3 sequence: CASSSGDTDTQYF. The CDR3 nucleotides read TGTGCCAGCAGCTCGGGAGACACAGATACGCAGTATTTT. V and J are TRBV7-3 and TRBJ2-3, with a possible D match to TRBD2 (6 bases). The CDR3 is 13 residues long. V shed 4 bases and J shed 2 bases, with 7 bases lying between them. Germline V CDR1 and CDR2: SGHTA, FQGTGA.

In the case of this clone: One end of the junction fails to match germline, which may point to a read error. This rearrangement joins TRBV13 to TRBJ2-5; TRBD1 agrees at 8 bases. This CDR3 contains 14 residues. Per germline, CDR1 PRHDT and CDR2 FYEKMQ (reference sequence). The CDR3 region is CASSLGQGQETQYF. CDR3 coding DNA: TGTGCCAGCAGCCTAGGACAGGGCCAAGAGACCCAGTACTTC.

This clone was counted a few times. The rearrangement links TRBV7-9 to TRBJ1-2, with unresolved D. There are 13 residues in the CDR3. The germline CDR1 and CDR2 sequences are SEHNR and FQNEAQ (reference sequence). V dropped 2 bases and J dropped 4 bases, with 8 bases sitting between them. The CDR3 DNA reads as TGTGCCAGCAGCTTAACAGAGACCTATGGCTACACCTTC. It specifies CASSLTETYGYTF.

The chain combines TRBV4-1 with TRBJ1-3, with 7 bases matching TRBD1. CDR3 length: 16 residues. Germline V gives CDR1 MGHRA, CDR2 YSYEKL. J lost 4 bases, V lost 4 bases, and 10 bases had no gene match. The CDR3, as DNA: TGCGCCAGCAGCCCCCTCAGGGGGGCGGAAGGAAACACCATATATTTT. Translation gives CASSPLRGAEGNTIYF.

In its sample, this clone was seen once. The chain recombines TRBV9 with TRBJ2-1, with TRBD2 matching 7 bases. The trim removed 4 bases at V and 3 bases at J, leaving 7 bases unmatched. The CDR3 length is 15 residues. Germline V gene lookup returns CDR1 SGDLS and CDR2 YYNGEE. DNA for the CDR3: TGTGCCAGCAGCTTGTCAGCGGGGTTCTACAATGAGCAGTTCTTC. Its translation is CASSLSAGFYNEQFF.

This clone occurred a few times. The chain links TRBV3-1 (or the pseudogene TRBV3-2) to TRBJ1-3; no clear D. Trimming shortened V by 0 bases and J by 0 bases, and 3 bases separated the two germline ends. The CDR3 sequence is 14 residues long. CDR1 is LGHDT, CDR2 YNNKEL, per germline (reference sequence). CDR3 DNA: TGTGCCAGCAGCCAAGACAACTCTGGAAACACCATATATTTT. Translated, it gives CASSQDNSGNTIYF.

The genes are TRBV12-2 and TRBJ2-3; the table's D call of TRBD1 was not tested on the DNA. TRBV12-2 corresponds to a pseudogene. The CDR3 extends over 16 amino acids. In DNA, the CDR3 is TGTGCAAGTCACACCCAGGGGGCGGTGGGCACAGATACGCAGTATTTT. Translated: CASHTQGAVGTDTQYF.

The chain has TRBV4-1 and TRBJ1-4; D is possibly TRBD1 (5 bases). Germline CDR1 reads MGHRA; CDR2 reads YSYEKL. The CDR3 loop spans 15 amino acids. The V end was cut by 0 bases, the J end by 8 bases, with 13 bases between. The CDR3 DNA reads TGCGCCAGCAGCCAAGATGGGGTAAAGGGGGAAAAACTGTTTTTT. Protein: CASSQDGVKGEKLFF.

CDR3 sequence: CASSPGGRGPNSPLHF. The CDR3 nucleotides read TGCGCCAGCAGCCCCGGTGGTAGGGGCCCTAATTCACCCCTCCACTTT. The chain couples TRBV5-1 to TRBJ1-6; perhaps TRBD1 as D (5 bases). This CDR3 spans 16 amino acids. Trimming left V 4 bases short and J 6 bases short, with 17 bases between. Germline V lookup: CDR1 SGHRS, CDR2 YFSETQ.

This rearrangement joins TRBV12-3 or TRBV12-4 to TRBJ1-4, with unresolved D. The CDR3 is 12 residues long. Trimming stripped 3 bases from V and 7 bases from J, with 6 bases between. The CDR3 DNA is TGTGCCAGCAGTTTGGGGAGTGAAAAACTGTTTTTT. It codes for CASSLGSEKLFF.